The 32 T cell receptor beta chains reported below all come from one sample, sequenced in a study of blood T cell repertoires in COVID-19. TCRdb's copy holds only in-frame clones and misses some; the assay was immunoSEQ multiplex PCR. Of about 200,000 clones listed, about 80% were seen once; the top ten hold roughly 7%. The sequenced sample was PBMCs or T cells enriched from blood (not recorded which). Receptors were obtained from a man aged 35 to 55 who had recovered from COVID-19.

The V call is TRBV28, the J call TRBJ2-1; 10 bases match TRBD2. V dropped 3 bases and J dropped 1; count of bases not matched to a gene: 21. The CDR3 covers 22 residues. The germline CDR1 and CDR2 sequences are MDHEN and SYDVKM. This CDR3 reads CASSLPRGGSGGSPGSYNEQFF. CDR3 nucleotide sequence: TGTGCCAGCAGTTTGCCCCGGGGAGGTAGCGGGGGGTCCCCCGGGTCCTACAATGAGCAGTTCTTC.

The CDR3 DNA is TGTGCCAGCAGCCCCCGACTAGCGGCCCACTCCTACAATGAGCAGTTCTTC. Translation: CASSPRLAAHSYNEQFF. The rearrangement uses TRBV14 and TRBJ2-1, with 9 bases fitting TRBD2. Germline V gene lookup returns CDR1 SGHDN and CDR2 FVKESK. The CDR3 is 17 residues long. The J segment lost 0 bases and the V segment lost 4 bases, leaving 7 bases of the junction unmatched.

V usage is TRBV7-2 and J usage is TRBJ2-1, with 9 bases that match TRBD1. Germline CDR1 SGHTA, CDR2 FQGNSA. CDR3 length: 13 residues. V trimming: 5 bases; J trimming: 10 bases; junction bases outside the gene matches: 6. CDR3: CASSARDREEQFF. The CDR3, as DNA: TGTGCCAGCAGCGCCCGGGACAGGGAAGAGCAGTTCTTC.

The CDR3 sequence is CASSLGQGAYYEQYF. The CDR3, as DNA: TGTGCCAGCAGCTTGGGTCAGGGGGCTTACTACGAGCAGTACTTC. The rearrangement joins TRBV5-4 to TRBJ2-7; 8 bases match TRBD1. V lost 0 bases and J lost 3; bases outside the gene matches: 5. Germline CDR1 and CDR2: SGHNT and YYREEE (reference sequence). This CDR3 has 15 amino acids.

The chain is built from TRBV3-1 (or the pseudogene TRBV3-2) and TRBJ1-6; tentatively, D is TRBD1 (5 bases). Per germline, CDR1 LGHDT and CDR2 YNNKEL (reference sequence). This CDR3 region has 14 residues. V lost 3 bases and J lost 4, with 7 bases in between. The CDR3 nucleotides read TGTGCCAGCAGCCAGACAGATTATAATTCACCCCTCCACTTT. Its protein product is CASSQTDYNSPLHF.

CDR3 sequence: CSVVRSGGYNEQFF. In nucleotides, the CDR3 is TGCAGCGTTGTCCGTAGCGGGGGCTACAATGAGCAGTTCTTC. This chain connects TRBV29-1 to TRBJ2-1; 9 positions match TRBD2. The CDR3 length is 14 residues. J lost 3 bases, V lost 4 bases, and 4 bases had no gene match. Germline V gives CDR1 SQVTM, CDR2 ANQGSEA.

This clone was observed a few times. The chain has TRBV24-1 and TRBJ2-5, with 11 bases matching TRBD1. The V and J ends lost 3 bases and 4 bases, in that order; junction bases with no gene match: 6. Germline V lookup: CDR1 KGHDR, CDR2 SFDVKD. The CDR3 contains 16 residues. Here the CDR3 reads CATSDRGQGVLETQYF. Written as DNA, the CDR3 is TGTGCCACCAGTGATCGGGGACAGGGGGTTCTAGAGACCCAGTACTTC.

The chain is built from TRBV7-9 and TRBJ1-2; 12 bases are a match to TRBD1. With V trimmed by 0 bases and J by 5 bases, 7 bases remained unmatched. The length of the CDR3 is 17 residues. The V gene's germline CDR1 is SEHNR and CDR2 FQNEAQ (reference sequence). The CDR3: CASSLAGQGASVYGYTF. DNA of the CDR3: TGTGCCAGCAGCTTAGCGGGACAGGGGGCGTCAGTATATGGCTACACCTTC.

The rearrangement links TRBV11-1 to TRBJ2-1; perhaps TRBD1 as D (5 bases). V was trimmed by 5 bases and J by 8 bases, leaving 19 bases between them. CDR3 length: 15 residues. The germline V gene encodes CDR1 SGHAT and CDR2 FQDESV (reference sequence). The CDR3 region has the DNA TGTGCCAGCAGCCCGCGGCCAGGGCTAGTGGATGAGCAGTTCTTC. Its protein product is CASSPRPGLVDEQFF.

This clone occurred once. The chain carries TRBV5-1 and TRBJ1-2, with a weak D call TRBD1 (6 bases). Trimming removed 4 bases from V and 8 bases from J, with 12 bases in between. This CDR3 has 12 residues. Germline V lookup: CDR1 SGHRS, CDR2 YFSETQ. The CDR3 coding sequence is TGCGCCAGCAGCCTGACAGGCCCGGGCTACACCTTC. It is translated as CASSLTGPGYTF.

V is TRBV4-2 and J is TRBJ2-3; 8 bases match TRBD2. The CDR3 is 17 residues long. The junction had 12 bases not matched to a gene; V was cut back by 4 bases and J by 3 bases. Germline CDR1 LGHNA, CDR2 YNFKEQ. This CDR3 reads CASSPRSAGGVTDTQYF. CDR3 nucleotide sequence: TGTGCCAGCAGCCCCCGATCTGCGGGGGGAGTTACAGATACGCAGTATTTT.

The chain combines TRBV5-4 with TRBJ1-2; 8 bases fit TRBD1. The germline gives CDR1 SGHNT, CDR2 YYREEE (reference sequence). CDR3 size: 13 residues. The junction had 6 bases not matched to a gene; V was cut back by 3 bases and J by 8 bases. As DNA, the CDR3 is TGTGCCAGCAGCTCGGACAGGGCTGGCGGCTACACCTTC. This translates into CASSSDRAGGYTF.

This clone was counted a few times. The gene calls are TRBV6-4 and TRBJ2-7; 10 bases are a match to TRBD1. After removal of 5 bases from V and 4 bases from J, the junction contained 8 bases not matched to a gene. The CDR3 has 15 residues. Germline V CDR1 and CDR2: MRHNA, SNTAGT. CDR3 coding DNA: TGTGCCAGCAGTCCTGGGACAGGGGAATCTTACGAGCAGTACTTC. Translated: CASSPGTGESYEQYF.

Only a few counts were recorded for this clone. V gene TRBV6-5 combines with J gene TRBJ1-5; 9 nucleotides line up with TRBD1. V trimming: 6 bases; J trimming: 6 bases; junction bases outside the gene matches: 3. Germline V gives CDR1 MNHEY, CDR2 SVGAGI. The CDR3 totals 13 residues. Here the CDR3 DNA reads TGTGCCAGCAGAAGGGACAGGGCTCAGCCCCAGCATTTT. Its translation is CASRRDRAQPQHF.

V is TRBV7-8 and J is TRBJ2-2, with 7 nucleotides matching TRBD1. Germline CDR1 and CDR2: SGHVS and FQNEAQ. This CDR3 contains 15 residues. The V and J ends lost 4 bases and 3 bases, in that order; junction bases with no gene match: 5. The CDR3 is CASSSFDRDTGELFF. CDR3 bases: TGTGCCAGCAGCTCGTTTGACAGGGACACCGGGGAGCTGTTTTTT.

The V gene is TRBV15, the J gene TRBJ1-6; D gene ambiguous. Trimming cost V 1 base and J 5 bases, with 12 bases left between them. The CDR3 totals 16 residues. Germline V CDR1 and CDR2: LNHNV, YYDKDF (reference sequence). Here the CDR3 reads CATSRGGPFNNSPLHF. CDR3 in DNA: TGTGCCACCAGCAGAGGAGGGCCTTTTAATAATTCACCCCTCCACTTT.

This chain uses TRBV27 with TRBJ1-1, with D tentatively TRBD1 (5 bases). The germline gives CDR1 MNHEY, CDR2 SMNVEV (reference sequence). V was shortened by 3 bases and J by 9 bases, with 17 bases between the two germline ends. This CDR3 is built from 14 residues. DNA of the CDR3: TGTGCCAGCAGTTTGGGGGGGTACAACCTTAAAGCTTTCTTT. Its protein is CASSLGGYNLKAFF.

This clone came up once. The V and J genes are TRBV5-4 and TRBJ2-5; 12 nucleotides align to TRBD2. Germline loops: CDR1 SGHNT, CDR2 YYREEE (reference sequence). The V segment lost 7 bases and the J segment 2 bases; nucleotides outside the gene matches: 9. This CDR3 region has 16 residues. This CDR3 reads CASRLLAGGRQETQYF. The CDR3 DNA sequence: TGTGCCAGCCGCCTACTAGCGGGGGGCCGTCAAGAGACCCAGTACTTC.

CDR3: CASSLQGTNTEAFF. The CDR3 DNA reads as TGTGCCAGCAGCCTCCAAGGGACAAACACTGAAGCTTTCTTT. J is TRBJ1-1 and V is TRBV7-2; D perhaps matches TRBD1 (6 bases). With 5 bases removed from V and 2 bases from J, the gap between germline ends came to 12 bases. Germline-derived CDR1 and CDR2 are SGHTA and FQGNSA. This CDR3 has 14 residues.

This chain uses TRBV19 with TRBJ1-2, with 10 bases matching TRBD1. The CDR3 runs 16 residues. Trimming at V came to 6 bases and at J to 6 bases, leaving 13 bases not matched to a gene. CDR1 and CDR2 (germline): LNHDA, SQIVND (reference sequence). This chain's CDR3 is CASSPPPGQGGDGYTF. CDR3 coding DNA: TGTGCCAGTAGCCCCCCCCCTGGACAGGGGGGCGATGGCTACACCTTC.

The chain employs TRBV9 and TRBJ1-2, with 9 bases aligning to TRBD1. Germline V gene lookup returns CDR1 SGDLS and CDR2 YYNGEE. Trimming cost V 3 bases and J 3 bases; bases outside gene matches: 6. The CDR3 is made up of 15 amino acids. CDR3 sequence: CASSDDRGGDYGYTF. The DNA for the CDR3 is TGTGCCAGCAGCGACGACAGGGGGGGAGACTATGGCTACACCTTC.

The rearrangement links TRBV19 to TRBJ1-2; 7 bases are a match to TRBD1. J was trimmed by 6 bases and V by 6 bases; bases with no gene match: 7. The CDR3 sequence is 13 residues long. In germline, CDR1 is LNHDA, CDR2 SQIVND (reference sequence). The CDR3 DNA follows: TGTGCCAGTAGAGACAGGGAATCACATGGCTACACCTTC. The encoded protein is CASRDRESHGYTF.

This clone appeared a few times. V usage is TRBV19 and J usage is TRBJ2-3; no clear D gene. Trimming cost V 5 bases and J 3 bases, with 18 bases left between them. The CDR3 has 16 amino acids. Germline assignment: CDR1 LNHDA and CDR2 SQIVND (reference sequence). CDR3 region: CASSPSLLRRTDTQYF. As DNA, the CDR3 is TGTGCCAGTAGTCCATCCTTGCTAAGGCGGACAGATACGCAGTATTTT.

V is TRBV15 and J is TRBJ2-1, with TRBD2 matching over 15 bases. V trimming: 5 bases; J trimming: 6 bases; junction bases outside the gene matches: 14. The CDR3 contains 19 residues. Germline assignment: CDR1 LNHNV and CDR2 YYDKDF (reference sequence). This CDR3 is CATSRRTSGGAGSLNEQFF. The CDR3 DNA is TGTGCCACCAGCCGCCGGACTAGCGGGGGGGCAGGGAGCCTCAATGAGCAGTTCTTC.

J is TRBJ1-6 and V is TRBV28, with 9 bases lining up with TRBD1. The length of the CDR3 is 14 residues. V was pared by 6 bases and J by 11 bases, with 8 bases of the junction left unmatched. The germline gives CDR1 MDHEN, CDR2 SYDVKM. In nucleotides, the CDR3 is TGTGCCAGCAGGCCGGGACAGGGTGCGACACCCCTCCACTTT. Its protein product is CASRPGQGATPLHF.

The chain uses TRBV5-1 and TRBJ1-2; D may be TRBD1 (6 bases). The length of the CDR3 is 14 residues. Trimming cost V 0 bases and J 4 bases, with 10 bases left between them. The germline gives CDR1 SGHRS, CDR2 YFSETQ. In DNA form, the CDR3 reads TGCGCCAGCAGCTTGGGAACAGGGAGCTATGGCTACACCTTC. This gives the protein CASSLGTGSYGYTF.

The chain joins TRBV28 to TRBJ1-3; 8 positions match TRBD1. V shed 5 bases, J shed 2 bases, and the junction held 8 bases outside the gene matches. The CDR3 runs to 16 residues. In germline, CDR1 is MDHEN, CDR2 SYDVKM. This CDR3 reads CASSRTDRATGNTIYF. In DNA form, the CDR3 reads TGTGCCAGCAGTCGAACGGACAGGGCAACTGGAAACACCATATATTTT. Full variable domain (missing parts from reference TRBV28 and TRBJ1-3): DVKVTQSSRYLVKRTGEKVFLECVQDMDHENMFWYRQDPGLGLRLIYFSYDVKMKEKGDIPEGYSVSREKKERFSLILESASTNQTSMYLCASSRTDRATGNTIYFGEGSWLTVV.

This clone was seen only once. The rearrangement links TRBV7-9 to TRBJ1-1, with D tentatively TRBD1 (6 bases). The V and J ends lost 5 bases and 4 bases respectively, with 8 bases between them. Germline assignment: CDR1 SEHNR and CDR2 FQNEAQ (reference sequence). The CDR3 has 12 residues. The CDR3: CASSQGGTEAFF. The DNA for the CDR3 is TGTGCCAGCAGCCAAGGGGGCACTGAAGCTTTCTTT.

This chain links TRBV4-1 with TRBJ1-1; possible D gene TRBD1, 5 bases. CDR3 length equals 16 residues. Germline loops: CDR1 MGHRA, CDR2 YSYEKL. The V end lost 4 bases, the J end lost 4 bases, and 19 bases lay between the germline ends. The CDR3: CASSPGLKGKGTEAFF. CDR3 sequence (DNA): TGCGCCAGCAGCCCAGGGTTGAAGGGGAAAGGCACTGAAGCTTTCTTT.

V gene TRBV30 combines with J gene TRBJ1-1; 7 nucleotides match TRBD1. This CDR3 is 12 amino acids long. The germline V gene has CDR1 GTSNPN and CDR2 SVGIG (reference sequence). V was clipped by 0 bases and J by 13 bases; unmatched bases: 8. The DNA for the CDR3 is TGTGCCTGGAGTGTACACAGGGGATGGGGTTTCTTT. Residues: CAWSVHRGWGFF.

The chain links TRBV7-2 to TRBJ1-1; D is possibly TRBD1 (6 bases). Germline CDR1 reads SGHTA; CDR2 reads FQGNSA. Trimming stripped 3 bases from V and 6 bases from J, with 11 bases between. This CDR3 has 13 amino acids. CDR3 nucleotides: TGTGCCAGCAGCTTTGTGGCAGGGGCTGAAGCTTTCTTT. Its translation: CASSFVAGAEAFF.

J is TRBJ1-2 and V is TRBV12-3 or TRBV12-4, with 11 nucleotides matching TRBD1. The CDR3 spans 13 residues. V lost 6 bases, J lost 7 bases, and 4 bases stayed unmatched. The CDR3 protein is CASRGQGVGGYTF. In nucleotides, the CDR3 is TGTGCCAGCAGGGGACAGGGGGTTGGTGGCTACACCTTC.